This TCR beta chain was identified in a study of T cell responses to AZD1222 COVID-19 vaccine. Study at large: Pooling covered second doses at about 4 or about 12 weeks. Broader study findings: No repertoire was sampled before or during the peak T cell response, only after it. Unmutated regions of variants are reportedly targeted by nearly half of spike-specific TCRs. Seropositive AZD1222 recipients at baseline numbered only six or seven.

TCRdb's copy holds only in-frame clones and misses some; the assay was immunoSEQ multiplex PCR. The sample contains approximately 73,000 clones, roughly 80% of which appear only once. Concerning this clone: Its antigen remains unidentified.

The CDR3 has 16 amino acids. V lost 7 bases, J lost 1 base, and 7 bases stayed unmatched. CDR1 is LNHDA and CDR2 is SQIVND in the germline V gene (reference sequence). The TCR originated in an adult in good health. The chain carries TRBV19 and TRBJ1-5; 10 nucleotides align to TRBD1. Sequenced material: peripheral blood, taken on day 0 of AZD1222 vaccination. CDR3 DNA: TGTGCCAGTAACCGGGACAGGGGCGGAAGCAATCAGCCCCAGCATTTT. Amino acid sequence: CASNRDRGGSNQPQHF.